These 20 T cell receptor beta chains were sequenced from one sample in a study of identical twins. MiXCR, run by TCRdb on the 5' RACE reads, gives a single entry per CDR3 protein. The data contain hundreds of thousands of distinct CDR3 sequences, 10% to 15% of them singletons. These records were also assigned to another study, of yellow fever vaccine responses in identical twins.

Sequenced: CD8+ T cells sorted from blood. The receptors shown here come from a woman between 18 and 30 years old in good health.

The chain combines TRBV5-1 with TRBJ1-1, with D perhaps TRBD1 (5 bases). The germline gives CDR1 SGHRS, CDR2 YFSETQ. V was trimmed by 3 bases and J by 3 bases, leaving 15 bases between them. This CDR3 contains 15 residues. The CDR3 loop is CASSSWAQGDTEAFF. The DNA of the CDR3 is TGCGCCAGCAGCTCCTGGGCCCAGGGAGACACTGAAGCTTTCTTT.

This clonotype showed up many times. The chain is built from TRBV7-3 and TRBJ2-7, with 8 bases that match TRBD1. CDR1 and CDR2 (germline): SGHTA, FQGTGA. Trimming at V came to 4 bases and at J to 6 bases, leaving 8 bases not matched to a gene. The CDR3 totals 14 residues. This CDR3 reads CASSSGQGLREQYF. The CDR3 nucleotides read TGTGCCAGCAGCTCAGGACAGGGATTGCGCGAGCAGTACTTC.

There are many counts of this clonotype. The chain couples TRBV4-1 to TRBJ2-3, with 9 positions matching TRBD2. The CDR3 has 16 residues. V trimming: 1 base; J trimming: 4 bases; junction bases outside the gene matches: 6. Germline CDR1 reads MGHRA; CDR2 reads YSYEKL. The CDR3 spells CASSQGGGADPDTQYF. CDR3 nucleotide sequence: TGCGCCAGCAGCCAAGGCGGGGGGGCCGACCCAGATACGCAGTATTTT.

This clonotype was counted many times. The DNA of the CDR3 is TGTGCCAGCAGCACCCGGACAGGGGGTACCACCTACGAGCAGTACGTC. This gives the protein CASSTRTGGTTYEQYV. The chain employs TRBV5-5 and TRBJ2-7; 10 bases match TRBD1. Losses at the gene ends were 4 bases for V and 2 bases for J; bases not matched to a gene: 9. Germline values: CDR1 SGHKS, CDR2 YYEKEE (reference sequence). The CDR3 is made up of 16 amino acids.

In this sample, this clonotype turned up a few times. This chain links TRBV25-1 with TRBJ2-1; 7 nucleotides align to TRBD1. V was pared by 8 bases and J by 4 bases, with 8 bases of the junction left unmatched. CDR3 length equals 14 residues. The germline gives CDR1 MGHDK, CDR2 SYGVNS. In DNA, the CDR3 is TGTGCCAGCGAGGGGGACAGCCTTTACAATGAGCAGTTCTTC. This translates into CASEGDSLYNEQFF.

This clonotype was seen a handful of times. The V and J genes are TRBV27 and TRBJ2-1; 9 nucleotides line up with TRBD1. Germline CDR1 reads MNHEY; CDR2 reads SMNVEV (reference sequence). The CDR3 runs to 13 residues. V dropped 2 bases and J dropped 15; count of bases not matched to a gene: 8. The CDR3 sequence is CASSLKGQGGSFF. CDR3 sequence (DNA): TGTGCCAGCAGTTTAAAGGGACAGGGAGGTTCGTTCTTC.

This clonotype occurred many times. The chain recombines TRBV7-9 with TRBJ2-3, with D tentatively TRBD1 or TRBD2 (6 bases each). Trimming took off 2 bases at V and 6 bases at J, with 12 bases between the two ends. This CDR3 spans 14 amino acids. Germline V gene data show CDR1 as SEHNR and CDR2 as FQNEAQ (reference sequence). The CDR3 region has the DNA TGTGCCAGCAGCTTACGAGGGGGGAAGGATACGCAGTATTTT. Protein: CASSLRGGKDTQYF. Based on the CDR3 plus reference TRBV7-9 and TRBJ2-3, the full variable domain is DTGVSQNPRHKITKRGQNVTFRCDPISEHNRLYWYRQTLGQGPEFLTYFQNEAQLEKSRLLSDRFSAERPKGSFSTLEIQRTEQGDSAMYLCASSLRGGKDTQYFGPGTRLTVL.

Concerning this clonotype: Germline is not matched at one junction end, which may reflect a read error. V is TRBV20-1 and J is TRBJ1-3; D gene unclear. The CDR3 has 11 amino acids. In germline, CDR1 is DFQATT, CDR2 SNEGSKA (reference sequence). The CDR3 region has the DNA TGCAGTGCCCCCTCTGGAAACACCATAAATTTT. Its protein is CSAPSGNTINF.

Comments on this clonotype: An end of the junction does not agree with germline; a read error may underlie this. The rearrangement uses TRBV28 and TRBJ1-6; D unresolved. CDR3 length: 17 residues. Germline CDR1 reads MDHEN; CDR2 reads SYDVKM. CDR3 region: CASRGVGPASYNSHLHF. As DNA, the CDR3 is TGTGCCAGCAGAGGAGTTGGGCCTGCCTCCTATAATTCACACCTCCACTTT.

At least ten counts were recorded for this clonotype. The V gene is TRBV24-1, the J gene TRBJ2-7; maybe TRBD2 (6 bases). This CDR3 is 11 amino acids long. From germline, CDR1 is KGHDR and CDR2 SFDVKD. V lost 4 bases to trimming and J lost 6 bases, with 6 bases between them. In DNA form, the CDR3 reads TGTGCCACCAGTGAAGCGGGCGAGCAGTACTTC. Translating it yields CATSEAGEQYF.

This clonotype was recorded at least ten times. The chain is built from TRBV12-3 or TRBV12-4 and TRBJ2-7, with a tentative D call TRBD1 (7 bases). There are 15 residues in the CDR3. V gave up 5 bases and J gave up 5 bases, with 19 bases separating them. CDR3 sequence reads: CASSPGRTGVNEQYV. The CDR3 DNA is TGTGCCAGCAGTCCTGGGAGGACAGGAGTTAACGAGCAGTACGTC.

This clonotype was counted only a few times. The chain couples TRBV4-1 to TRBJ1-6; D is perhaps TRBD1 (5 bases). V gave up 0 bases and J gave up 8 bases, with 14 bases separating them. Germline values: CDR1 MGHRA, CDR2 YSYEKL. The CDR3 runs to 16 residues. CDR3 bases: TGCGCCAGCAGCCAAGAGGTAGGGGCGCGGGATTCACCCCTCCACTTT. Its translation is CASSQEVGARDSPLHF.

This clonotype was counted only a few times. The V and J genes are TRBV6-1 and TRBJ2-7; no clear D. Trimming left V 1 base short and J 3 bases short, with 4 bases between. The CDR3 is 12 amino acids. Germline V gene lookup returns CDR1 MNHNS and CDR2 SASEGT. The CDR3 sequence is CASSEEHYEQYV. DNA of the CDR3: TGTGCCAGCAGTGAAGAGCACTACGAGCAGTACGTC.

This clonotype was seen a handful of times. The CDR3 is CASSQRDSLFTDTQYF. CDR3 sequence (DNA): TGTGCCAGCAGCCAACGAGACAGCTTATTCACAGATACGCAGTATTTT. The chain recombines TRBV14 with TRBJ2-3; a possible D gene is TRBD1 (5 bases). Looked up from germline, CDR1 is SGHDN and CDR2 is FVKESK. There are 16 residues in the CDR3. Trimming cost V 2 bases and J 2 bases, with 14 bases left between them.

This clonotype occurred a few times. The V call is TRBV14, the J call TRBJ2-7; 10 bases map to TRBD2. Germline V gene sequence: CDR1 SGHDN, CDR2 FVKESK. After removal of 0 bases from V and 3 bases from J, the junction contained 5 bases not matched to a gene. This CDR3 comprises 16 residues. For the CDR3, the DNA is TGTGCCAGCAGCCAAGACGGGGTAGCGGGAGGCTACGAGCAGTACTTC. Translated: CASSQDGVAGGYEQYF.

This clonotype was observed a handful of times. CDR3: CASSLVSAVADTQYF. For the CDR3, the DNA is TGTGCCAGCAGCTTAGTCTCAGCTGTGGCAGATACGCAGTATTTT. The chain is built from TRBV11-2 and TRBJ2-3, with unresolved D. The CDR3 runs 15 residues. V lost 1 base, J lost 4 bases, and 12 bases lay in between. Germline loops: CDR1 SGHAT, CDR2 FQNNGV.

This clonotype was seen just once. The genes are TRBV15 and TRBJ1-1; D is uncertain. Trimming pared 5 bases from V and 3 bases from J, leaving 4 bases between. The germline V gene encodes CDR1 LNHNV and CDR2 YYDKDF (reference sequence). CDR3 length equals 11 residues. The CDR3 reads CATSGYTEAFF. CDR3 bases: TGTGCCACCAGCGGGTACACTGAAGCTTTCTTT.

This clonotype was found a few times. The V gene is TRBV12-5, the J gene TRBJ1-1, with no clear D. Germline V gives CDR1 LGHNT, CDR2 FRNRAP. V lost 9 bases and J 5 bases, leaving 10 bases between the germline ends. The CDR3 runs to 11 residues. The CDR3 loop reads CASHDNTEAFF. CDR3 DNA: TGTGCTAGCCACGATAATACTGAAGCTTTCTTT.

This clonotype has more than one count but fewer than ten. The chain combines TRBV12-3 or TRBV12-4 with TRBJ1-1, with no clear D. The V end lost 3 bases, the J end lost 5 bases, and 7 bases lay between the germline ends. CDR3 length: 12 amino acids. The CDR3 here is CASSFPPTEAFF. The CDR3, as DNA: TGTGCCAGCAGTTTCCCCCCAACTGAAGCTTTCTTT.

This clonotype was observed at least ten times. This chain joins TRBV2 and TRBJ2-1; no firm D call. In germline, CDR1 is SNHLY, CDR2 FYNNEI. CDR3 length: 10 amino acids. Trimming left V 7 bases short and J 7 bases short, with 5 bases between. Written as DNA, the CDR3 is TGTGCCAGCATGGGAAATGAGCAGTTCTTC. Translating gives CASMGNEQFF.